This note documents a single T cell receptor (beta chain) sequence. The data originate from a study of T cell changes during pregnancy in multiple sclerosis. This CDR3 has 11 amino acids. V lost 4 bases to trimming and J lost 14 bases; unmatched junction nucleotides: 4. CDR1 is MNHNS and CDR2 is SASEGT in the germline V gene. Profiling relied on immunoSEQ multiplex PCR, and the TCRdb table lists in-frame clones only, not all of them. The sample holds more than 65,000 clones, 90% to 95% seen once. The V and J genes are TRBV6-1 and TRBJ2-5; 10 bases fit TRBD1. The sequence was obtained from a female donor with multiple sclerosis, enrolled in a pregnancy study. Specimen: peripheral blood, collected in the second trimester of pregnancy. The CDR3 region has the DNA TGTGCCAGCAGTGTCTGGGACAGGGGATACTTC. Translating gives CASSVWDRGYF.